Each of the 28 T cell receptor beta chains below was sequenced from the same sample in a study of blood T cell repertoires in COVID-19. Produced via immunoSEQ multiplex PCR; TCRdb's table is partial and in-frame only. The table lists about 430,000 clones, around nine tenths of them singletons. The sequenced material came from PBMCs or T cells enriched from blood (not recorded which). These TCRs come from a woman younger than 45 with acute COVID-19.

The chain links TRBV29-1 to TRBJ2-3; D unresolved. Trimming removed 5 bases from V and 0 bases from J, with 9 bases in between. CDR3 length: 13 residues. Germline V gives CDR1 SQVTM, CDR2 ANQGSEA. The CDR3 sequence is CSVTRISTDTQYF. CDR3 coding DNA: TGCAGCGTTACGAGGATTAGCACAGATACGCAGTATTTT.

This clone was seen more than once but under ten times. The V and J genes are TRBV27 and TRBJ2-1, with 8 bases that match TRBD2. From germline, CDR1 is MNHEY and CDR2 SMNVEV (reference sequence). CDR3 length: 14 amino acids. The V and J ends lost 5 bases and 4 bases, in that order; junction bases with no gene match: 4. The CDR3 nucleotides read TGTGCCAGCAGTACGGGACTAGAGTACAATGAGCAGTTCTTC. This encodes CASSTGLEYNEQFF.

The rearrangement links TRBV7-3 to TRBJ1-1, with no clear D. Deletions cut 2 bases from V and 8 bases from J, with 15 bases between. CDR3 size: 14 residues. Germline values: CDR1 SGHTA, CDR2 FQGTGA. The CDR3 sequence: CASSLSAGSVEAFF. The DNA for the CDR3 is TGTGCCAGCAGCTTATCCGCGGGGTCGGTAGAAGCTTTCTTT.

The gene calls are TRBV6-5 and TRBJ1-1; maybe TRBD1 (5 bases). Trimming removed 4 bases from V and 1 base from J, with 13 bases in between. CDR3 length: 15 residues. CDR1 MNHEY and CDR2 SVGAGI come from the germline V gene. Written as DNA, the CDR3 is TGTGCCAGCAGTTCGGGGGGGGAGAGGAACACTGAAGCTTTCTTT. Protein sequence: CASSSGGERNTEAFF.

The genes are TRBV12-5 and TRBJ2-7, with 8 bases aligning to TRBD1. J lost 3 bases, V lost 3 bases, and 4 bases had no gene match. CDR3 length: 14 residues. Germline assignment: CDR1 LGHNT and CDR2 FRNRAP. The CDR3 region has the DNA TGTGCTAGTGGTTTCCAGGGGGCGGGCTACGAGCAGTACTTC. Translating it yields CASGFQGAGYEQYF.

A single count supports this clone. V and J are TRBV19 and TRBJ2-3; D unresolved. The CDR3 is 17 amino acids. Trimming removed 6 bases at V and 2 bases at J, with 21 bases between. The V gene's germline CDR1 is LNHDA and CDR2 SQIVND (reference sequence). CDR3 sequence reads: CASSVWSSRPATDTQYF. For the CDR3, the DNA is TGTGCCAGTAGCGTCTGGAGTTCAAGGCCGGCCACAGATACGCAGTATTTT.

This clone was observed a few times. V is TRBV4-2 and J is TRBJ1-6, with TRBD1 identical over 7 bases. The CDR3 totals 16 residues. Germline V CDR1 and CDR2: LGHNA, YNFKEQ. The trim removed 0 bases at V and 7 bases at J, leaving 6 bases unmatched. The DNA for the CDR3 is TGTGCCAGCAGCCAAGAAGAGGTCAGGGGGAATTCACCCCTCCACTTT. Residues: CASSQEEVRGNSPLHF.

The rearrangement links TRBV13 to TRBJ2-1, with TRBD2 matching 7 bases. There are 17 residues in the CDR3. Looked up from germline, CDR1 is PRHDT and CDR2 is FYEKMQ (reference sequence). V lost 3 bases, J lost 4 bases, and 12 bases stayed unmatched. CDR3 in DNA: TGTGCCAGCAGCTTGATTATTGGAGGGCGGGGGTACAATGAGCAGTTCTTC. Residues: CASSLIIGGRGYNEQFF.

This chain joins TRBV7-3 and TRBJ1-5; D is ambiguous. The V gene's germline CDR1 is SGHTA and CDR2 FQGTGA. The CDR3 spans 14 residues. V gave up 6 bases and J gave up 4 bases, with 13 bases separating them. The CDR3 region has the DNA TGTGCCAGCAGGGAGGGAGAAGCAAATCAGCCCCAGCATTTT. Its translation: CASREGEANQPQHF.

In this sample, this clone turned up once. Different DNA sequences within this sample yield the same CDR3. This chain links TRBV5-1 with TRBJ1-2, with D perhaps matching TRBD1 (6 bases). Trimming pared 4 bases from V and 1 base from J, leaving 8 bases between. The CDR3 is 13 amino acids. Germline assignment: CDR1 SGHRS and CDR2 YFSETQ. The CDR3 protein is CASSPQGNYGYTF. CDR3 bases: TGCGCCAGCAGCCCACAGGGTAACTATGGCTACACCTTC.

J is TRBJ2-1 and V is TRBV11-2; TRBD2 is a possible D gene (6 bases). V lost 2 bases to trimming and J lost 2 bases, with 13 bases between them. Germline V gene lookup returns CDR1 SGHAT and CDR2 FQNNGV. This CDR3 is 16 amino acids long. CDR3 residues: CASSLRGGKTYNEQFF. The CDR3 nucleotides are TGTGCCAGCAGCTTAAGAGGAGGGAAGACCTACAATGAGCAGTTCTTC.

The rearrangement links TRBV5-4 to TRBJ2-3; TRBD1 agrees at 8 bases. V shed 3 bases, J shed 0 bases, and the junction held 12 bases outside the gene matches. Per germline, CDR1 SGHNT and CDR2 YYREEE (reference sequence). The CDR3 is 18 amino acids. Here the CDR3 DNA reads TGTGCCAGCAGCTCGGGGGCCGGACAGGGCTTTAGCACAGATACGCAGTATTTT. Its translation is CASSSGAGQGFSTDTQYF.

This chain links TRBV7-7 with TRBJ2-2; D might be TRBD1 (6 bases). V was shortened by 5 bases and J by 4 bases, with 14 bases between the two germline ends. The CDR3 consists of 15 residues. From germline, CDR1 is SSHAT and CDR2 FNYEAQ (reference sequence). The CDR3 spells CASSPTGQPTGELFF. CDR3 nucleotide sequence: TGTGCCAGCAGCCCGACGGGACAACCCACCGGGGAGCTGTTTTTT. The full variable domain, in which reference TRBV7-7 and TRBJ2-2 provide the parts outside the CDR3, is GAGVSQSPRYKVTKRGQDVTLRCDPISSHATLYWYQQALGQGPEFLTYFNYEAQPDKSGLPSDRFSAERPEGSISTLTIQRTEQRDSAMYRCASSPTGQPTGELFFGEGSRLTVL.

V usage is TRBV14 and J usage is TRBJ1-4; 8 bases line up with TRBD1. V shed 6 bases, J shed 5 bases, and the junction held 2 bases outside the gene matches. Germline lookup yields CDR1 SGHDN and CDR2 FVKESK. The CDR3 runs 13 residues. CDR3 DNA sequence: TGTGCCAGCAGGGACAGGGCCAATGAAAAACTGTTTTTT. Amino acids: CASRDRANEKLFF.

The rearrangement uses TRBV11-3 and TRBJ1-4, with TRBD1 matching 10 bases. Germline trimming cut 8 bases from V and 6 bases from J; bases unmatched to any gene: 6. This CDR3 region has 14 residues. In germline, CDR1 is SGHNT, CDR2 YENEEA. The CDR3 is CASFRQGAYEKLFF. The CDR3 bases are TGTGCCAGCTTTAGACAGGGGGCATATGAAAAACTGTTTTTT.

In DNA form, the CDR3 reads TGTGCCAGCTCACCCCCGGGGACAGGGAGTCTCGTTGAGCAGTTCTTC. This encodes CASSPPGTGSLVEQFF. This sequence joins TRBV18 and TRBJ2-1, with 9 nucleotides matching TRBD1. In germline, CDR1 is KGHSH, CDR2 LQKENI. With 3 bases clipped from V and 9 bases from J, the junction kept 12 bases outside the gene matches. The CDR3 has 16 amino acids. Drawing the rest from reference TRBV18 and TRBJ2-1, the complete variable domain is NAGVMQNPRHLVRRRGQEARLRCSPMKGHSHVYWYRQLPEEGLKFMVYLQKENIIDESGMPKERFSAEFPKEGPSILRIQQVVRGDSAAYFCASSPPGTGSLVEQFFGPGTRLTVL.

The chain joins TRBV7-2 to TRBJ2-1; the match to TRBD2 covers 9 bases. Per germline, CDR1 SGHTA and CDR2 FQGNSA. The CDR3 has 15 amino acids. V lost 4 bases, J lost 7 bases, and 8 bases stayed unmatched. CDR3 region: CASSSGVAGANEQFF. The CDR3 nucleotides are TGTGCCAGCAGCTCCGGGGTAGCGGGGGCGAATGAGCAGTTCTTC.

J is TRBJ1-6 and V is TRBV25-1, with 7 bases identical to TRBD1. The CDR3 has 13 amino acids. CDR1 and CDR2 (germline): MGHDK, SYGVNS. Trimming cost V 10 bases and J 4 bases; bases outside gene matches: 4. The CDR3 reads CATGTEYNSPLHF. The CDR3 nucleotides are TGTGCCACCGGGACAGAGTATAATTCACCCCTCCACTTT.

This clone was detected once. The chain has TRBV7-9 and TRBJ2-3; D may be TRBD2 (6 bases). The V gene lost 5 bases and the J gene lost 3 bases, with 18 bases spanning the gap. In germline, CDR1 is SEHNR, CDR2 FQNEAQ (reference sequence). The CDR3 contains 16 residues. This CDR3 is CASSPGVVESTDTQYF. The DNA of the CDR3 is TGTGCCAGCAGCCCGGGGGTGGTGGAATCAACAGATACGCAGTATTTT.

The CDR3 DNA follows: TGCGCCAGCAGCTTGGCCCTACAGGGTGCCTATAATTCACCCCTCCACTTT. This encodes CASSLALQGAYNSPLHF. This chain links TRBV5-1 with TRBJ1-6; TRBD1 might be the D (6 bases). Germline CDR1 SGHRS, CDR2 YFSETQ. Trimming removed 0 bases from V and 2 bases from J, with 12 bases in between. The CDR3 extends over 17 amino acids.

The CDR3 spells CATSGITTPLSYEQYF. The CDR3 DNA follows: TGTGCCACCAGCGGAATAACGACTCCACTATCCTACGAGCAGTACTTC. The V and J genes are TRBV15 and TRBJ2-7; D ambiguous. Germline CDR1 LNHNV, CDR2 YYDKDF (reference sequence). V was clipped by 5 bases and J by 1 base, with 18 bases between them. CDR3 length: 16 residues.

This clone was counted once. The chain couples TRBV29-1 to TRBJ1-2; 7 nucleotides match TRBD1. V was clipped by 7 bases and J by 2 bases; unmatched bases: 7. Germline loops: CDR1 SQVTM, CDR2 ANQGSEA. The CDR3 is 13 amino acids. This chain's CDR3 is CSARQGLNYGYTF. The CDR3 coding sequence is TGCAGCGCCCGACAGGGACTCAACTATGGCTACACCTTC.

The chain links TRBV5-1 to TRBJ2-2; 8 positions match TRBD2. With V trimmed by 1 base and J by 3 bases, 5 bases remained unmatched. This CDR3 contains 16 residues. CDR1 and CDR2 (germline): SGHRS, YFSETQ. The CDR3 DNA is TGCGCCAGCAGCTTGTGGGCGGGGGGAGACACCGGGGAGCTGTTTTTT. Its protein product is CASSLWAGGDTGELFF.

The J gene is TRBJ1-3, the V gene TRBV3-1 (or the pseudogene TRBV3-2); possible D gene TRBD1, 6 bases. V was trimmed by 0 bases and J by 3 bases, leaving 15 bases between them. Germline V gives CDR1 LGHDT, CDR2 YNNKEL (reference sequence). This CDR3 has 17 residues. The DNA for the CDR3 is TGTGCCAGCAGCCAAGACCCCGGTCAGGGGATTGGAAACACCATATATTTT. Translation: CASSQDPGQGIGNTIYF.

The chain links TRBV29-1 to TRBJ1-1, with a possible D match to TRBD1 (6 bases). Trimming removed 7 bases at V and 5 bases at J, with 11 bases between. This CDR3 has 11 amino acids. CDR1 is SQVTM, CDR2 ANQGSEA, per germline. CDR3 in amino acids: CSAGQLTEAFF. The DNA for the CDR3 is TGCAGCGCCGGACAGCTTACTGAAGCTTTCTTT.

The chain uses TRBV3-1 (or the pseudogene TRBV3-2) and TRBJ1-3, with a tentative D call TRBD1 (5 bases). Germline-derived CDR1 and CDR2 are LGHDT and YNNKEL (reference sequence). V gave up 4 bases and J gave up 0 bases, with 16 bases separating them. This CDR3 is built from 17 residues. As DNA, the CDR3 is TGTGCCAGCAGCCGGGGGGATCTAACCGCCTCTGGAAACACCATATATTTT. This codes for CASSRGDLTASGNTIYF.

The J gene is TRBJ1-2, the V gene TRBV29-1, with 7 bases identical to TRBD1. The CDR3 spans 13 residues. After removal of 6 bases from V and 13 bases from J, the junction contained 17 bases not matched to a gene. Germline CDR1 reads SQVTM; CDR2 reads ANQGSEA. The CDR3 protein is CSVRQGEGGKGTF. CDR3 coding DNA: TGCAGCGTGCGTCAGGGGGAAGGGGGCAAGGGCACCTTC.

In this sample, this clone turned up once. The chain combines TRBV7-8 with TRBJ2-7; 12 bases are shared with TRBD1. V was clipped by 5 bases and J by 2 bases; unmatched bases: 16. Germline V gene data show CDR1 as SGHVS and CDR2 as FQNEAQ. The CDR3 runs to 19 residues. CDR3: CASSQEAGTGGHAPYEQYF. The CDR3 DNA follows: TGTGCCAGCAGCCAGGAAGCCGGGACAGGGGGCCATGCACCCTACGAGCAGTACTTC.